Listed here are 8 T cell receptor beta chains from one sample, sequenced in a study of regulatory T cells in long-lasting Graves disease. As for time point: persistent/refractory GD, antithyroid drugs over 5 years with positive TRAb. With RNA extracted from PBMCs as input, the TCR library was made. Arm-PCR with iRepertoire HTBI primers amplified the CDR3 regions for these TCR beta libraries. TCRdb itself ran the multiplex PCR reads through MiXCR, one entry per CDR3 protein. Of around 460,000 distinct CDR3 sequences in the sample, roughly 22% were seen once. Sample: peripheral blood mononuclear cells (PBMCs), taken when the disease was refractory, from a patient treated with antithyroid drugs. These receptors all stem from a female donor with Graves disease.

The chain combines TRBV9 with TRBJ1-4; no firm D call. The CDR3 is made up of 12 amino acids. Trimming stripped 4 bases from V and 3 bases from J, with 4 bases between. CDR1 is SGDLS and CDR2 is YYNGEE in the germline V gene. CDR3: CASSPSNEKLFF. The CDR3 DNA reads as TGTGCCAGCAGCCCTTCTAATGAAAAACTGTTTTTT. The full variable domain, in which reference TRBV9 and TRBJ1-4 provide the parts outside the CDR3, is DSGVTQTPKHLITATGQRVTLRCSPRSGDLSVYWYQQSLDQGLQFLIQYYNGEERAKGNILERFSAQQFPDLHSELNLSSLELGDSALYFCASSPSNEKLFFGSGTQLSVL.

This clonotype appeared a few times. The CDR3 is CASSLGTSGGGEQYF. As DNA, the CDR3 is TGTGCCAGCAGCCTCGGGACTAGCGGAGGTGGCGAGCAGTACTTC. The chain couples TRBV3-1 to TRBJ2-7; the match to TRBD2 covers 11 bases. Trimming removed 4 bases from V and 6 bases from J; junction bases left unmatched: 8. Germline CDR1 LGHDT, CDR2 YNNKEL (reference sequence). This CDR3 has 15 residues.

This chain uses TRBV19 with TRBJ2-7; no clear D. Trimming cost V 4 bases and J 2 bases, with 12 bases left between them. Per germline, CDR1 LNHDA and CDR2 SQIVND (reference sequence). The CDR3 length is 14 residues. This CDR3 reads CASSTPGAAYEQYF. In DNA form, the CDR3 reads TGTGCCAGTAGTACCCCAGGTGCAGCCTACGAGCAGTACTTC.

The rearrangement uses TRBV7-2 and TRBJ1-4; D gene uncertain. V lost 2 bases, J lost 4 bases, and 5 bases lay in between. Germline CDR1 reads SGHTA; CDR2 reads FQGNSA. This CDR3 has 13 amino acids. Written as DNA, the CDR3 is TGTGCCAGCAGCTTACCTGTTAATGAAAAACTGTTTTTT. Its translation is CASSLPVNEKLFF.

This clonotype was counted between two and nine times. This chain uses TRBV7-9 with TRBJ1-5; no definite D call. Germline V lookup: CDR1 SEHNR, CDR2 FQNEAQ (reference sequence). The CDR3 totals 12 residues. V was pared by 7 bases and J by 7 bases, with 11 bases between. CDR3 protein: CASTRPGQPQHF. For the CDR3, the DNA is TGTGCCAGCACCCGCCCGGGGCAGCCCCAGCATTTT.

CDR3 amino acids: CSARDGAPYSNQPQHF. CDR3 coding DNA: TGCAGTGCTAGAGATGGCGCTCCGTATAGCAATCAGCCCCAGCATTTT. This chain uses TRBV20-1 with TRBJ1-5; D remains unclear. This CDR3 is built from 16 residues. The germline CDR1 and CDR2 sequences are DFQATT and SNEGSKA (reference sequence). V lost 0 bases and J lost 0, with 12 bases in between.

This clonotype was seen many times. The chain uses TRBV11-2 and TRBJ1-2, with D perhaps TRBD1 (5 bases). The V gene lost 8 bases and the J gene lost 4 bases, with 17 bases spanning the gap. CDR1 is SGHAT and CDR2 is FQNNGV in the germline V gene. The CDR3 runs to 14 residues. The CDR3 spells CASGGGGKGYGYTF. CDR3 DNA sequence: TGTGCCAGCGGGGGGGGGGGTAAAGGCTATGGCTACACCTTC.

Ten or more counts support this clonotype. In DNA, the CDR3 is TGTGCCAGCAGATTCCGTTCTCAAGAGACCCAGTACTTC. It codes for CASRFRSQETQYF. The rearrangement uses TRBV6-1 and TRBJ2-5; D remains unclear. CDR3 length equals 13 residues. V lost 6 bases and J 2 bases, leaving 10 bases between the germline ends. CDR1 is MNHNS and CDR2 is SASEGT in the germline V gene.